The present T cell receptor (beta chain) was sequenced within a study of blood T cell repertoires in COVID-19. Study summary: Italy, Spain and the United States were the sources of the convalescent and acute COVID-19 samples.

The CDR3 extends over 16 amino acids. Some clones are missing from TCRdb's copy, which holds only in-frame ones; the method was immunoSEQ multiplex PCR. The table lists about 140,000 clones, 84% of them singletons. This sequence originates from a human donor in a cohort sampled during active COVID-19. The sample comprised peripheral blood. The chain links TRBV12-1 to TRBJ2-7; TRBD1 reflects the table's D call only, with no check against the DNA. TRBV12-1 is deemed a pseudogene. The CDR3 DNA reads TGTGCCAGCAGCTTTAGGGGACAGGGATGTACCTACGAGCAGTACTTC. Protein sequence: CASSFRGQGCTYEQYF.